What follows is one TCR beta chain and its context. There are 15 residues in the CDR3. Germline V gene lookup returns CDR1 MNHEY and CDR2 SMNVEV (reference sequence). The junction had 11 bases not matched to a gene; V was cut back by 6 bases and J by 3 bases. Source study methods: Using reference gene primer amplification, nucleated cell counts were estimated. Profiled with immunoSEQ multiplex PCR; TCRdb holds only in-frame clones, not every one. That table gives V, J and clone size, and the DNA gave D and trimming. Found here are 200,000 to 250,000 clones, around four fifths of them singletons; the top ten hold roughly 2%. The entry originates in a study of blood T cell repertoires in COVID-19. Background on the study: The origin of the acute and convalescent COVID-19 samples was the United States, Italy and Spain. T cells, B-cell-depleted T cells, or PBMCs provided the cDNA or gDNA that served as material.

The sequenced sample consisted of peripheral blood. The chain is built from TRBV27 and TRBJ2-7; 7 bases fit TRBD2. The TCR was taken from a man aged 25-40 years who had recovered from COVID-19. The chain's CDR3 is CASSPLFGGDYEQYF. In DNA form, the CDR3 reads TGTGCCAGCAGCCCATTGTTTGGGGGGGACTACGAGCAGTACTTC.